This record concerns one T cell receptor beta chain sequence. This entry comes from a study of blood T cell repertoires in COVID-19. As originally analysed: Nucleated cell number was recorded as an estimate derived from reference gene primer amplification. Sequencing used immunoSEQ multiplex PCR; TCRdb keeps in-frame clones, though not all of them. V, J and clone size reflect that table, while D and trimming were determined from the DNA. The sample yields fewer than 200,000 clones, around 77% seen once. Germline CDR1 is SNHLY and CDR2 is FYNNEI. J gave up 4 bases and V 0 bases, and 13 bases lay outside the gene matches. The CDR3 is made up of 19 amino acids.

The sequence derives from a man in his 70s with active or convalescent COVID-19. Sequenced sample: peripheral blood. The chain recombines TRBV2 with TRBJ2-1; 9 bases line up with TRBD2. The CDR3 DNA is TGTGCCAGCAGTGAAGCGTCTTGGCCTAGCGGGACCGATTACAATGAGCAGTTCTTC. Protein product: CASSEASWPSGTDYNEQFF.